These 31 T cell receptor beta chains originate from one sample sequenced in a study of beta chain features in type 1 diabetes. Expressed TCRB transcripts were sequenced after all isolated RNA was converted to cDNA. Measured with immunoSEQ multiplex PCR; TCRdb has only the in-frame clones, and not every one. The sample holds 900,000 or so clones, 15% to 20% seen once. The specimen was naive CD4+ T cells from blood. These receptors were obtained from a woman younger than 30 in good health.

This chain uses TRBV6-5 with TRBJ1-2; perhaps TRBD1 as D (6 bases). The ends were cut back, 2 bases at V and 2 bases at J, with 15 bases in the middle. The CDR3 is 16 residues long. The germline CDR1 and CDR2 sequences are MNHEY and SVGAGI. The CDR3 reads CASSYGFSGANYGYTF. The CDR3 region has the DNA TGTGCCAGCAGTTACGGATTCTCAGGGGCGAACTATGGCTACACCTTC.

J is TRBJ2-7 and V is TRBV7-9, with TRBD1 matching 8 bases. CDR1 and CDR2 from the germline V gene are SEHNR and FQNEAQ (reference sequence). CDR3 size: 16 residues. J gave up 0 bases and V 5 bases, and 9 bases lay outside the gene matches. CDR3 in DNA: TGTGCCAGCAGCCCAACAGGGGGGTTTATCTCCTACGAGCAGTACTTC. Protein product: CASSPTGGFISYEQYF.

This clone was picked up a small number of times. DNA for the CDR3: TGCGCCAGCAGCCAAGTACAGGGCTACGAGCAGTACTTC. It encodes CASSQVQGYEQYF. This chain uses TRBV4-3 with TRBJ2-7; D might be TRBD1 (6 bases). The CDR3 contains 13 residues. Germline V lookup: CDR1 LGHNA, CDR2 YSLEER. V was pared by 1 base and J by 3 bases, with 7 bases between.

This sequence joins TRBV19 and TRBJ2-2, with D uncertain. Trimming stripped 5 bases from V and 5 bases from J, with 6 bases between. CDR1 and CDR2 from the germline V gene are LNHDA and SQIVND (reference sequence). This CDR3 is 12 amino acids long. The CDR3 here is CASSSRTGELFF. The CDR3, as DNA: TGTGCCAGTAGTTCACGTACCGGGGAGCTGTTTTTT.

The genes are TRBV18 and TRBJ2-7; TRBD2 aligns across 7 bases. The CDR3 covers 15 residues. Germline CDR1 KGHSH, CDR2 LQKENI. V dropped 5 bases and J dropped 2; count of bases not matched to a gene: 9. CDR3 region: CASSSLGTNPYEQYF. The CDR3 nucleotides are TGTGCCAGCTCATCCCTCGGGACTAACCCCTACGAGCAGTACTTC.

The chain joins TRBV13 to TRBJ2-1; D unclear. Trimming cost V 3 bases and J 0 bases, with 6 bases left between them. Germline V gives CDR1 PRHDT, CDR2 FYEKMQ (reference sequence). CDR3 size: 14 residues. The CDR3 DNA follows: TGTGCCAGCAGCTTCAGGAGCTCCTACAATGAGCAGTTCTTC. Amino acid sequence: CASSFRSSYNEQFF.

This clone has only a few counts. The CDR3, as DNA: TGTGCCAGCAGTTTTCGCGGCAGGCCGAACACTGAAGCTTTCTTT. This translates into CASSFRGRPNTEAFF. The chain employs TRBV27 and TRBJ1-1; unclear D gene. Trimming removed 3 bases from V and 1 base from J, with 12 bases in between. CDR1 is MNHEY, CDR2 SMNVEV, per germline (reference sequence). This CDR3 has 15 amino acids.

A few counts support this clone. V gene TRBV19 combines with J gene TRBJ2-7; perhaps D is TRBD1 or TRBD2 (5 bases each). Trimming removed 6 bases from V and 2 bases from J, with 14 bases in between. The CDR3 has 14 residues. From germline, CDR1 is LNHDA and CDR2 SQIVND (reference sequence). CDR3 in amino acids: CASSHGTKAYEQYF. In DNA, the CDR3 is TGTGCCAGTAGCCACGGGACGAAAGCCTACGAGCAGTACTTC.

This clone was counted only a few times. CDR3 sequence (DNA): TGTGCCAGCAGCGCGTTCAACTACGAGCAGTACTTC. Its translation is CASSAFNYEQYF. This chain uses TRBV7-2 with TRBJ2-7; D gene ambiguous. The CDR3 runs to 12 residues. Looked up from germline, CDR1 is SGHTA and CDR2 is FQGNSA. V gave up 5 bases and J gave up 3 bases, with 8 bases separating them.

This clone has just a few counts. The rearrangement uses TRBV6-6 and TRBJ2-2; perhaps TRBD2 as D (6 bases). Between the trimmed V and J ends, which lost 8 bases and 5 bases, there was a span of 15 bases. Germline CDR1 is MNHNY and CDR2 is SVGAGI (reference sequence). This CDR3 spans 14 amino acids. For the CDR3, the DNA is TGTGCCAGCCGGGAGAGGGCCGGGACCGGGGAGCTGTTTTTT. This translates into CASRERAGTGELFF.

The chain carries TRBV25-1 and TRBJ2-3; D possibly corresponds to TRBD2 (5 bases). Per germline, CDR1 MGHDK and CDR2 SYGVNS. The CDR3 runs 13 residues. V lost 5 bases to trimming and J lost 5 bases, with 11 bases between them. The CDR3 DNA sequence: TGTGCCAGCAGTCGAGGGAACCAAGATACGCAGTATTTT. Its protein is CASSRGNQDTQYF.

The gene calls are TRBV7-2 and TRBJ2-1; D unresolved. From germline, CDR1 is SGHTA and CDR2 FQGNSA. V lost 5 bases and J lost 8, with 16 bases in between. The CDR3 covers 14 residues. This CDR3 is CASSPSGGGYEQFF. The CDR3 region has the DNA TGTGCCAGCAGCCCCTCAGGTGGCGGCTATGAGCAGTTCTTC. The full variable domain, with the rest looked up from reference TRBV7-2 and TRBJ2-1, is GAGVSQSPSNKVTEKGKDVELRCDPISGHTALYWYRQSLGQGLEFLIYFQGNSAPDKSGLPSDRFSAERTGGSVSTLTIQRTQQEDSAVYLCASSPSGGGYEQFFGPGTRLTVL.

Only a few counts were recorded for this clone. The chain employs TRBV2 and TRBJ1-1, with D possibly being TRBD1 (5 bases). There are 15 residues in the CDR3. The V and J ends lost 2 bases and 1 base respectively, with 11 bases between them. Germline V gives CDR1 SNHLY, CDR2 FYNNEI. CDR3 DNA: TGTGCCAGCAGTGAAACGGGGCCCCAGAACACTGAAGCTTTCTTT. Amino acids: CASSETGPQNTEAFF.

This clone came up a few times. The chain carries TRBV5-4 and TRBJ2-1; D not resolved. The V end lost 5 bases, the J end lost 0 bases, and 12 bases lay between the germline ends. The germline V gene has CDR1 SGHNT and CDR2 YYREEE (reference sequence). The CDR3 loop spans 15 amino acids. In DNA, the CDR3 is TGTGCCAGCAGGTCCGACGGCCGCTCCTACAATGAGCAGTTCTTC. Amino acid sequence: CASRSDGRSYNEQFF.

This chain uses TRBV9 with TRBJ1-5; 8 bases agree with TRBD1. Germline CDR1 and CDR2: SGDLS and YYNGEE. V lost 4 bases to trimming and J lost 4 bases; unmatched junction nucleotides: 4. This CDR3 is built from 14 residues. CDR3 residues: CASSTGQENQPQHF. In nucleotides, the CDR3 is TGTGCCAGCAGCACGGGACAGGAAAATCAGCCCCAGCATTTT.

This clone came up a few times. The V gene is TRBV5-4, the J gene TRBJ2-5, with D perhaps matching TRBD1 or TRBD2 (5 bases each). The CDR3 sequence is 15 residues long. Germline values: CDR1 SGHNT, CDR2 YYREEE (reference sequence). Trimming left V 4 bases short and J 5 bases short, with 18 bases between. The DNA of the CDR3 is TGTGCCAGCAGCCCCGGGGACCTCTCCGGGGAGACCCAGTACTTC. Amino acids: CASSPGDLSGETQYF. Supplemented by reference TRBV5-4 and TRBJ2-5, the full variable domain reads ETGVTQSPTHLIKTRGQQVTLRCSSQSGHNTVSWYQQALGQGPQFIFQYYREEENGRGNFPPRFSGLQFPNYSSELNVNALELDDSALYLCASSPGDLSGETQYFGPGTRLLVL.

The chain has TRBV6-1 and TRBJ2-7; D remains ambiguous. Trimming stripped 5 bases from V and 4 bases from J, with 6 bases between. The CDR3 extends over 11 amino acids. Per the germline V gene, CDR1 is MNHNS and CDR2 is SASEGT. CDR3 nucleotides: TGTGCCAGCAGTTACAATTACGAGCAGTACTTC. Translated, it gives CASSYNYEQYF.

The CDR3 loop reads CASSRLAGGGEQFF. The DNA of the CDR3 is TGTGCCAGTAGTAGGCTAGCGGGGGGTGGTGAGCAGTTCTTC. V is TRBV19 and J is TRBJ2-1, with 11 bases fitting TRBD2. In germline, CDR1 is LNHDA, CDR2 SQIVND (reference sequence). The CDR3 spans 14 residues. Trimming at V came to 4 bases and at J to 9 bases, leaving 5 bases not matched to a gene.

This clone has only a few counts. The chain carries TRBV4-3 and TRBJ1-4, with TRBD1 as a possible D gene (6 bases). CDR1 is LGHNA and CDR2 is YSLEER in the germline V gene. The CDR3 covers 15 residues. Trimming stripped 4 bases from V and 4 bases from J, with 13 bases between. The CDR3 bases are TGCGCCAGCAGCCCCCGGACAGCCTATAATGAAAAACTGTTTTTT. Its translation is CASSPRTAYNEKLFF.

In this sample, this clone turned up a few times. This chain uses TRBV5-1 with TRBJ2-1; the D gene is possibly TRBD2 (6 bases). CDR1 and CDR2 from the germline V gene are SGHRS and YFSETQ. The germline V and J ends were trimmed by 0 bases and 2 bases, with 12 bases remaining between them. CDR3 length: 16 residues. The CDR3 protein is CASSLDGWRAYNEQFF. In DNA form, the CDR3 reads TGCGCCAGCAGCTTGGACGGTTGGAGGGCCTACAATGAGCAGTTCTTC.

The V call is TRBV4-3, the J call TRBJ2-7, with D tentatively TRBD2 (6 bases). This CDR3 is built from 17 residues. The V end lost 1 base, the J end lost 2 bases, and 18 bases lay between the germline ends. Per the germline V gene, CDR1 is LGHNA and CDR2 is YSLEER. The CDR3 DNA reads TGCGCCAGCAGCCAAGGGTACAGGAACGGGGGAGCCTACGAGCAGTACTTC. Translating it yields CASSQGYRNGGAYEQYF.

The chain carries TRBV11-1 and TRBJ2-5; 10 positions match TRBD1. Gene TRBJ2-7 matches the end of the DNA better, so the J call may be wrong. Germline V gene data show CDR1 as SGHAT and CDR2 as FQDESV (reference sequence). CDR3 size: 14 residues. The CDR3 here is CASSLGTGGYEQYF. CDR3 DNA: TGTGCCAGCAGCTTAGGGACAGGGGGCTACGAGCAGTACTTC.

This chain links TRBV4-1 with TRBJ2-3, with TRBD2 matching 8 bases. From germline, CDR1 is MGHRA and CDR2 YSYEKL. Trimming removed 2 bases from V and 3 bases from J; junction bases left unmatched: 7. The CDR3 sequence is 16 residues long. The CDR3 nucleotides read TGCGCCAGCAGCCAACAGGGACTAGGAGTGACAGATACGCAGTATTTT. Translating it yields CASSQQGLGVTDTQYF.

The chain carries TRBV5-1 and TRBJ1-1, with D hard to call. V dropped 0 bases and J dropped 11 bases, with 20 bases sitting between them. CDR3 length: 15 amino acids. Germline loops: CDR1 SGHRS, CDR2 YFSETQ. CDR3 in DNA: TGCGCCAGCAGCTTGGCCTTTCAGTCGTTAACTGGGGCTTTCTTT. Amino acid sequence: CASSLAFQSLTGAFF.

This clone was counted only a few times. The chain has TRBV7-2 and TRBJ2-7, with D unclear. Near its end, the DNA agrees better with TRBJ2-5, so the J call may be wrong. Germline V gene data show CDR1 as SGHTA and CDR2 as FQGNSA. CDR3 length: 16 residues. CDR3: CASSYLGAGVEETQYF. CDR3 sequence (DNA): TGTGCCAGCAGTTACCTGGGTGCAGGAGTTGAAGAGACCCAGTACTTC.

The chain employs TRBV7-2 and TRBJ2-7, with no clear D. The CDR3 extends over 13 amino acids. Germline values: CDR1 SGHTA, CDR2 FQGNSA. V was shortened by 5 bases and J by 0 bases, with 8 bases between the two germline ends. CDR3 coding DNA: TGTGCCAGCAGCCTGAAGTCCTCCTACGAGCAGTACTTC. Encoded protein: CASSLKSSYEQYF.

This sequence joins TRBV29-1 and TRBJ2-5; D not resolved. CDR1 and CDR2 (germline): SQVTM, ANQGSEA. CDR3 length equals 13 residues. Trimming took off 4 bases at V and 4 bases at J, with 13 bases between the two ends. The CDR3 loop is CSVAKKTSETQYF. Written as DNA, the CDR3 is TGCAGCGTTGCGAAAAAAACCTCAGAGACCCAGTACTTC.

The J gene is TRBJ1-2, the V gene TRBV19, with 10 bases fitting TRBD1. With V trimmed by 3 bases and J by 6 bases, 10 bases remained unmatched. Per germline, CDR1 LNHDA and CDR2 SQIVND (reference sequence). The CDR3 is 16 residues long. The CDR3 coding sequence is TGTGCCAGTAGTATCACCCCGGACAGGGGGATAGATGGCTACACCTTC. It is translated as CASSITPDRGIDGYTF.

The rearrangement uses TRBV15 and TRBJ2-7; 7 bases fit TRBD2. The CDR3 is 15 residues long. Germline V gene data show CDR1 as LNHNV and CDR2 as YYDKDF (reference sequence). Losses at the gene ends were 1 base for V and 3 bases for J; bases not matched to a gene: 6. This CDR3 is CATSRGGSGNYEQYF. The DNA for the CDR3 is TGTGCCACCAGCAGAGGGGGGAGCGGGAACTACGAGCAGTACTTC.

Only a few counts were recorded for this clone. The chain combines TRBV6-1 with TRBJ2-5; D gene unclear. V was shortened by 7 bases and J by 1 base, with 10 bases between the two germline ends. There are 13 residues in the CDR3. The germline gives CDR1 MNHNS, CDR2 SASEGT. The CDR3 reads CASIRQTQETQYF. CDR3 sequence (DNA): TGTGCCAGCATCCGGCAGACCCAAGAGACCCAGTACTTC.

This chain joins TRBV19 and TRBJ2-2; D tentatively fits TRBD1 or TRBD2 (5 bases each). This CDR3 has 15 amino acids. V gave up 3 bases and J gave up 5 bases, with 13 bases separating them. Germline lookup yields CDR1 LNHDA and CDR2 SQIVND (reference sequence). DNA for the CDR3: TGTGCCAGTAGTATTCGTCACGGGGCGACCGGGGAGCTGTTTTTT. Translating it yields CASSIRHGATGELFF.